This T cell receptor beta chain was captured by sequencing in a study of cytomegalovirus exposure and HLA in healthy donors. Study-level information: Approximately 85 million unique TCRs from HLA-typed donors were held in an early data release. Study-wide findings and caveats: According to an earlier analysis, most TCR beta V segments yielded productive rearrangements about 87% or about 30% of the time.

The PCR employed 60 Vbeta primers together with 13 Jbeta primers. Sequencing was performed with immunoSEQ multiplex PCR; in TCRdb, only in-frame clones are kept and a portion is missing. This sample has more than 95,000 clones; 60% to 85% occur once, and the top ten carry approximately 4.3%. For this clone: Its target is unknown.

The study sampled nominally healthy donors, though unrecorded immune exposures were likely. Sequencing was carried out using PBMCs. The receptor was derived from a man aged 45-65 years in good health and CMV-seropositive.

The CDR3 DNA follows: TGTGCCAGCAGCCGAGGATATGGCTACACCTTC. As protein: CASSRGYGYTF. This rearrangement joins TRBV6-5 to TRBJ1-2; no clear D gene. CDR1 is MNHEY, CDR2 SVGAGI, per germline. The CDR3 spans 11 residues. V lost 6 bases, J lost 5 bases, and 7 bases lay in between.